This T cell receptor (beta chain) is from a study of CD8 T cells in ankylosing spondylitis. Study-wide results and limits: Characteristic, it appeared, of ankylosing spondylitis blood was a TCR beta motif of about eight highly homologous variants. Matched ankylosing spondylitis synovial fluid reportedly contained a significantly enriched population of disease-linked clones. Certain motif variants had earlier appeared in reactive arthritis synovial fluid and blood.

V lost 5 bases, J lost 1 base, and 8 bases lay in between. Germline-derived CDR1 and CDR2 are MNHEY and SVGEGT. The length of the CDR3 is 14 residues. By quantitative 5'-RACE with molecular barcodes, the TCR beta libraries were made. One entry per CDR3 protein, called by TCRdb with MiXCR from the 5' RACE reads. The sample carries approximately 130,000 distinct CDR3 sequences, roughly a tenth recorded once. This clonotype appeared many times. The antigen is undetermined. The rearrangement joins TRBV6-2 or TRBV6-3 to TRBJ2-2; D not resolved. The sequencing sample was made of blood, either unsorted or a sorted T cell fraction (not recorded which). The sequence was collected from a male donor with ankylosing spondylitis or in good health (not recorded which). This CDR3 reads CASSRTVNTGELFF. The CDR3 nucleotides are TGTGCCAGCAGTCGGACGGTGAACACCGGGGAGCTGTTTTTT.